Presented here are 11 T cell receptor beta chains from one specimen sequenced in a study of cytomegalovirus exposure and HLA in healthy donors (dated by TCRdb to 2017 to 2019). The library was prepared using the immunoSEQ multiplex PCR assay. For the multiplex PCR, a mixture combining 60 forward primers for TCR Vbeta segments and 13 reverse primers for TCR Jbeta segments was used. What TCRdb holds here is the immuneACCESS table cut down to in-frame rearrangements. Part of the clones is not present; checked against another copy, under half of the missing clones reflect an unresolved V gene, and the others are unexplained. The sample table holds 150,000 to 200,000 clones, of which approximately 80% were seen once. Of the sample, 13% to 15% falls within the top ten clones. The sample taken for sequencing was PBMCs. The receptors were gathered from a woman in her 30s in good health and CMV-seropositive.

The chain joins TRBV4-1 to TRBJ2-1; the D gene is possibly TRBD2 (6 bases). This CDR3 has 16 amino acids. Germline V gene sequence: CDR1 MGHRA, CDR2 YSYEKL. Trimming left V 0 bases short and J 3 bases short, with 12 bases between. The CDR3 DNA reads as TGCGCCAGCAGCCAAGATGGGGGGTGGGTCTACAATGAGCAGTTCTTC. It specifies CASSQDGGWVYNEQFF.

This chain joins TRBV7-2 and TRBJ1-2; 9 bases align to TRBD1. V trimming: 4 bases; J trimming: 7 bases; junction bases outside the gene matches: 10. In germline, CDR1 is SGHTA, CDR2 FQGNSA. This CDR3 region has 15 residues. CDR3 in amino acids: CASSSTQGARGGYTF. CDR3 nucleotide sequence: TGTGCCAGCAGCTCAACACAGGGGGCGCGAGGTGGCTACACCTTC.

In DNA, the CDR3 is TGTGCCAGCAGCGTAGCTACTCCGGGACAGGCCTACGAGCAGTACTTC. This sequence encodes CASSVATPGQAYEQYF. This chain connects TRBV9 to TRBJ2-7; 8 bases match TRBD1. Germline CDR1 SGDLS, CDR2 YYNGEE. Losses at the gene ends were 0 bases for V and 2 bases for J; bases not matched to a gene: 7. The CDR3 contains 16 residues.

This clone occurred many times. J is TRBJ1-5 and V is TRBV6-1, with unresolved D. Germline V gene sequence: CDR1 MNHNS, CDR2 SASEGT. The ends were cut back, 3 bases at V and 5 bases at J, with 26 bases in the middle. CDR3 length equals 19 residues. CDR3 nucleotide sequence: TGTGCCAGCAGTGAGGCCTCCTGGGGTGATACGGGAGTGTATCAGCCCCAGCATTTT. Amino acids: CASSEASWGDTGVYQPQHF.

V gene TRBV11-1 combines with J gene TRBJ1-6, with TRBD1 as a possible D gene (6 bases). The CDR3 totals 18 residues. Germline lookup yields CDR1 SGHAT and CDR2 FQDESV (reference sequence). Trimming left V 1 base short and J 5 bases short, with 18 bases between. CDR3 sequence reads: CASSLEENREGDNSPLHF. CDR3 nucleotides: TGTGCCAGCAGCTTAGAGGAGAACAGGGAGGGGGATAATTCACCCCTCCACTTT.

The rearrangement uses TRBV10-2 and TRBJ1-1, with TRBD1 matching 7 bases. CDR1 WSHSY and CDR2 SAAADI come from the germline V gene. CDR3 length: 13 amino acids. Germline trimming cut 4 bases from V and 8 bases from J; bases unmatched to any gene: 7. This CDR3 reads CASSVLGQAEAFF. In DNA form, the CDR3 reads TGCGCCAGCAGTGTCTTAGGACAGGCCGAAGCTTTCTTT.

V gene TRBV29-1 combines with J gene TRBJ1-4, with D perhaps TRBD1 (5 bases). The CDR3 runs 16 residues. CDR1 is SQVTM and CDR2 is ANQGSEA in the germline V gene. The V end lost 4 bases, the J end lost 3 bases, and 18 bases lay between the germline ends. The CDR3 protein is CSVAHPAGEANEKLFF. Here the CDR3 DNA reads TGCAGCGTTGCCCACCCAGCGGGGGAGGCTAATGAAAAACTGTTTTTT.

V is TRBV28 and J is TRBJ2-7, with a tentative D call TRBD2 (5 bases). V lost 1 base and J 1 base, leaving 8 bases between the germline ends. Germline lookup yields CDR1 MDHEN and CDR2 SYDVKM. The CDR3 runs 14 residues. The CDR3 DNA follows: TGTGCCAGCAGTTTATTTCGGGGATCCTACGAGCAGTACTTC. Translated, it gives CASSLFRGSYEQYF.

This CDR3 reads CAISEGGSGSYEQYF. Here the CDR3 DNA reads TGTGCCATCAGTGAAGGTGGTAGCGGGAGCTACGAGCAGTACTTC. This chain uses TRBV10-3 with TRBJ2-7; 9 positions agree with TRBD2. Germline-derived CDR1 and CDR2 are ENHRY and SYGVKD. The CDR3 contains 15 residues. V dropped 3 bases and J dropped 3; count of bases not matched to a gene: 6.

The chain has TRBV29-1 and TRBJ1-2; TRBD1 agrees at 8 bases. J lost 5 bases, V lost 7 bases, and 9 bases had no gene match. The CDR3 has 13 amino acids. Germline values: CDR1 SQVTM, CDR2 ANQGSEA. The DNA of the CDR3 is TGCAGCGCCTTCGGGACAGGCGGTTATGGCTACACCTTC. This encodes CSAFGTGGYGYTF.

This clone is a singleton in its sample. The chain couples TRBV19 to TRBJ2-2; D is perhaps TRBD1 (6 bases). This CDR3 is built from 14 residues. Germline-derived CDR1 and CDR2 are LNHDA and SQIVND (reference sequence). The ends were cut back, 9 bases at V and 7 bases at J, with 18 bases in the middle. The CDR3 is CASRGDSEGGELFF. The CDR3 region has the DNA TGTGCCAGCAGGGGAGACTCCGAAGGCGGGGAGCTGTTTTTT.